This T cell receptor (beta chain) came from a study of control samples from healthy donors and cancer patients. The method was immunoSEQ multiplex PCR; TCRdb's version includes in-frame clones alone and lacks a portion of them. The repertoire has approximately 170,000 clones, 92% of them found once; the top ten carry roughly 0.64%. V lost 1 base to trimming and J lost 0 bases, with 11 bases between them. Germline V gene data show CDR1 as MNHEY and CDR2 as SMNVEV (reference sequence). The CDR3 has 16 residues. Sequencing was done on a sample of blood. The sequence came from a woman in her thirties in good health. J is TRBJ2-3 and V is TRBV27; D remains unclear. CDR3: CASSLLVKTSTDTQYF. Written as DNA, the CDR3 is TGTGCCAGCAGTTTATTGGTCAAGACTAGCACAGATACGCAGTATTTT.